This T cell receptor beta chain came from a study of T cell repertoires in cytomegalovirus infection. Turning to the study itself: From public TCR beta signatures came an indication of both CMV infection and matching HLA type.

Germline CDR1 is SGHVS and CDR2 is FQNEAQ. Trimming removed 0 bases from V and 7 bases from J, with 13 bases in between. The CDR3 is made up of 15 amino acids. TCRdb ran MiXCR on the reads and lists one entry per CDR3 protein. The table lists 750,000 to 950,000 distinct CDR3 sequences, just under 30% of them singletons. General study results and limits: CMV-specific TCR beta clonotypes restricted by HLA-C dominated the ex vivo response.

This clonotype appeared a few times. The antigen is unknown. The J gene is TRBJ1-5, the V gene TRBV7-8; D may be TRBD1 (5 bases). The source material was cultured CD8+ T cells from PBMCs, sampled from culture after CMV antigen stimulation. This sequence was found in a human donor in good health (CMV status not recorded). Some clones in this sample may be carry-over from other donors' samples. The CDR3 DNA sequence: TGTGCCAGCAGCTTAGCGGGCCCCGGGGGACAGCCCCAGCATTTT. Translation gives CASSLAGPGGQPQHF. Filled out from reference TRBV7-8 and TRBJ1-5, the complete variable domain reads GAGVSQSPRYKVAKRGQDVALRCDPISGHVSLFWYQQALGQGPEFLTYFQNEAQLDKSGLPSDRFFAERPEGSVSTLKIQRTQQEDSAVYLCASSLAGPGGQPQHFGDGTRLSIL.